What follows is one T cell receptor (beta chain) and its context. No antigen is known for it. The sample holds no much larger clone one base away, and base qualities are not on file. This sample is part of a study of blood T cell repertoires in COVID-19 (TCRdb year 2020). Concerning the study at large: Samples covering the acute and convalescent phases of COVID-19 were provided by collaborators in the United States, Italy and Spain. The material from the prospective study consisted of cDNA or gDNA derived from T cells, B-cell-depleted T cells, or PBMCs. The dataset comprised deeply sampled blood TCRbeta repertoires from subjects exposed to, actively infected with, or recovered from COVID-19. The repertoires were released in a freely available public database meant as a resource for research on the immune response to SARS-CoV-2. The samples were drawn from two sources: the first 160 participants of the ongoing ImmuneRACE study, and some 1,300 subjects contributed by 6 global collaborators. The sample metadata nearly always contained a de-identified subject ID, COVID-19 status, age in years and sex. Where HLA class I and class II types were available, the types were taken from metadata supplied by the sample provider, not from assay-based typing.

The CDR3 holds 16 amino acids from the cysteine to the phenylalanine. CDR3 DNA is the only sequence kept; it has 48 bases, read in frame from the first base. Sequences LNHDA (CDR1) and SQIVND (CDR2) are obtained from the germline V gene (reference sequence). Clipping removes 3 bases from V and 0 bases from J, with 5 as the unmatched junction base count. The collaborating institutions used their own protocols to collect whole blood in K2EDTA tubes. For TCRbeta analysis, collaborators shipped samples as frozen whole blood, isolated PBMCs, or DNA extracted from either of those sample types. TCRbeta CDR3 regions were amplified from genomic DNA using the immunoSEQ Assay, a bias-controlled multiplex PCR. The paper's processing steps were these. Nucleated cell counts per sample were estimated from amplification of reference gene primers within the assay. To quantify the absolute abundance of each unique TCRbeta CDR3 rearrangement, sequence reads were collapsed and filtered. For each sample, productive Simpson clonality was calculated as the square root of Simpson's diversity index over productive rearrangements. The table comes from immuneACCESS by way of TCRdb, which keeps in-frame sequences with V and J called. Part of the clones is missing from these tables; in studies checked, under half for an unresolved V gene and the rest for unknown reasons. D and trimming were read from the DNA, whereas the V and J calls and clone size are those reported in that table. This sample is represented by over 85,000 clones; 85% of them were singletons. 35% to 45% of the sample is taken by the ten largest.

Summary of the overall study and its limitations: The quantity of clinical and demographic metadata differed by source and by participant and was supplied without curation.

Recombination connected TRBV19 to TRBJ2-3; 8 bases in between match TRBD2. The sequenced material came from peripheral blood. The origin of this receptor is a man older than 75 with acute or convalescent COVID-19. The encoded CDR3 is CASSILLAVSTDTQYF. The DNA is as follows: TGTGCCAGTAGTATCCTACTAGCGGTCAGCACAGATACGCAGTATTTT.